Sequencing of this TCR beta chain was carried out in a study of shared clonotypes between healthy human individuals. Study details: Two women and a few men aged 18 to 49 made up the donors. The study's findings and limits: There were few donors, and this limited the genetic and exposure-history diversity represented.

Repertoires were generated with immunoSEQ multiplex PCR, while TCRdb's copy carries only in-frame clones and drops some. Altogether about 490,000 clones are present, less than 80% being singletons, with the ten largest covering roughly 13%. This CDR3 spans 12 amino acids. Germline V gene sequence: CDR1 SNHLY, CDR2 FYNNEI. Trimming stripped 4 bases from V and 8 bases from J, with 10 bases between. Points on this clone: Its antigen is still unknown.

Sequenced sample: PBMCs. This TCR came from a woman in her thirties or forties in good health. Some clones in this sample may be carry-over from other donors' samples. The rearrangement joins TRBV2 to TRBJ2-3; no clear D gene. In DNA form, the CDR3 reads TGTGCCAGCAGTGGAGACATTTCTACGCAGTATTTT. Amino acid sequence: CASSGDISTQYF.